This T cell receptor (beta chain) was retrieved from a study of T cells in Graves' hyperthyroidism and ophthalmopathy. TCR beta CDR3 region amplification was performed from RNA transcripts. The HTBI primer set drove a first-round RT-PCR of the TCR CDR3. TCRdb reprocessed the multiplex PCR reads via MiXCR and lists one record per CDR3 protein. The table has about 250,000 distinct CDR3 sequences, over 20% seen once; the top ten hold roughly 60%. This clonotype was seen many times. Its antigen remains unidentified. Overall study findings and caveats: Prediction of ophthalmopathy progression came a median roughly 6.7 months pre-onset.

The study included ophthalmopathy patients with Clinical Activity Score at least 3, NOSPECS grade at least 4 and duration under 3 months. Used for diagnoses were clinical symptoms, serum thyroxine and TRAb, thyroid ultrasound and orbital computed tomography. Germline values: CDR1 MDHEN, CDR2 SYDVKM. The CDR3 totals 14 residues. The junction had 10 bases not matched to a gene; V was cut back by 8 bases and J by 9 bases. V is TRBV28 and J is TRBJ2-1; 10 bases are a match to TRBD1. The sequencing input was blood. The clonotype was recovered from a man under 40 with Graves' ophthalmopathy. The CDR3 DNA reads TGTGCCAGCCAACTTAGACAGGGGGCGGTTGAGCAGTTCTTC. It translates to CASQLRQGAVEQFF.